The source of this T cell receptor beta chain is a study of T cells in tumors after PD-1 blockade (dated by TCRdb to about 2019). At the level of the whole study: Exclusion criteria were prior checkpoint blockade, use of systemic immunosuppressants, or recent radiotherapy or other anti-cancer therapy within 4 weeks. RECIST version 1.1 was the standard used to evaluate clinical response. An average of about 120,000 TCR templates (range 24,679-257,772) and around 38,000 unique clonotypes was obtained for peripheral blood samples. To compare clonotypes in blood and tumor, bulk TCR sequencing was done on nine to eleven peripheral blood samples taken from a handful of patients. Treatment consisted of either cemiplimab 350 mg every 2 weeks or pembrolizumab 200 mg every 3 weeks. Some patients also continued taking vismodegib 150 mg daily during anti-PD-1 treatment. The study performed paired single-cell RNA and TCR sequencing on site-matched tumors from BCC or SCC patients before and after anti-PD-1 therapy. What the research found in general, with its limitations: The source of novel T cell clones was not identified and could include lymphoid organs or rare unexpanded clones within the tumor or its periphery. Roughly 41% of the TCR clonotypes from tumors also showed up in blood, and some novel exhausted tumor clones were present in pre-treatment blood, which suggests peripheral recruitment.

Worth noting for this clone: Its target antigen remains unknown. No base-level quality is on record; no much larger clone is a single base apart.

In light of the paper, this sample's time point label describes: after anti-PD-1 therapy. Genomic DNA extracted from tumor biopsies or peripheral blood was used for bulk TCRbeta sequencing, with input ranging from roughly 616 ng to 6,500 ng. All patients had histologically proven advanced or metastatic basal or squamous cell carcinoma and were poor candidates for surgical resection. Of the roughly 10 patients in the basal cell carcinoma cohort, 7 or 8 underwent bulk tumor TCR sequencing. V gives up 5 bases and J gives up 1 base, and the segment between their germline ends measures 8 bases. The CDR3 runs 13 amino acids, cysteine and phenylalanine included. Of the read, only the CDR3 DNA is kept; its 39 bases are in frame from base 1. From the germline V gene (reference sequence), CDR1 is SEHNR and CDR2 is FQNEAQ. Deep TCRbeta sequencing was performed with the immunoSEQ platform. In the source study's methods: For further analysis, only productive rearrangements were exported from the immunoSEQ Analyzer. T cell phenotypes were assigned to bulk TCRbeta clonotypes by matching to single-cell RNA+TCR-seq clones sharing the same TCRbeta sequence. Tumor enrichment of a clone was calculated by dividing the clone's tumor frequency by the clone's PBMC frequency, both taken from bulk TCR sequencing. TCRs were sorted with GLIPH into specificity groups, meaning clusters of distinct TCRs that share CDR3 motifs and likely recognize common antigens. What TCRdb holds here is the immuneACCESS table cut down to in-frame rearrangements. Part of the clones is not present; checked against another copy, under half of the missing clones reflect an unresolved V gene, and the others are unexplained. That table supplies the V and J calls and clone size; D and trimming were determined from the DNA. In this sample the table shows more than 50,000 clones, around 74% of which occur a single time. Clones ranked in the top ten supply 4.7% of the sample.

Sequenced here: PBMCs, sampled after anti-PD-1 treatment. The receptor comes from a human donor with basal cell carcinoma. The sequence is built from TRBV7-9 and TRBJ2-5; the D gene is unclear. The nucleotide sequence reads TGTGCCAGCAGCCCCCGGTCCCAAGAGACCCAGTACTTC. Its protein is CASSPRSQETQYF.